This passage covers 14 T cell receptor beta chains from one sample sequenced in a study of blood T cell repertoires in COVID-19. TCRdb's copy holds only in-frame clones and misses some; the assay was immunoSEQ multiplex PCR. The sample contains 250,000 or so clones, approximately 89% of which appear only once. Material: peripheral blood. The source of these receptors is a woman aged 25-40 years with COVID-19, enrolled during active disease.

This chain joins TRBV5-4 and TRBJ2-7; 7 nucleotides align to TRBD2. In germline, CDR1 is SGHNT, CDR2 YYREEE (reference sequence). The CDR3 loop spans 13 amino acids. The ends lost 4 bases at V and 9 bases at J; junction bases unmatched: 10. The CDR3 nucleotides are TGTGCCAGCAGCGCCGATTATTCGGGGGGGCAGTACTTC. It translates to CASSADYSGGQYF.

The chain carries TRBV27 and TRBJ2-1; TRBD2 is a possible D gene (6 bases). This CDR3 contains 16 residues. From germline, CDR1 is MNHEY and CDR2 SMNVEV (reference sequence). Trimming left V 1 base short and J 7 bases short, with 17 bases between. The CDR3 loop reads CASSLWWGTEWNEQFF. The CDR3 nucleotides read TGTGCCAGCAGTTTATGGTGGGGGACTGAATGGAATGAGCAGTTCTTC.

The chain recombines TRBV21-1 with TRBJ2-5; the D call in the table, TRBD1, was not verified against the DNA. TRBV21-1 is tagged as a pseudogene. This CDR3 has 14 residues. The CDR3 sequence: CASSPDRGQETQYF. In DNA, the CDR3 is TGTGCCAGCAGCCCGGACAGGGGGCAAGAGACCCAGTACTTC.

The J gene is TRBJ2-7, the V gene TRBV28; tentatively, D is TRBD1 (6 bases). Trimming removed 4 bases from V and 6 bases from J, with 10 bases in between. The CDR3 runs to 12 residues. Looked up from germline, CDR1 is MDHEN and CDR2 is SYDVKM. The DNA for the CDR3 is TGTGCCAGCAGTTCCACAGGGATCGAGCAGTACTTC. Its translation is CASSSTGIEQYF.

This chain joins TRBV18 and TRBJ2-3; TRBD2 is a possible D gene (6 bases). Germline V gene data show CDR1 as KGHSH and CDR2 as LQKENI. This CDR3 is built from 16 residues. Between the trimmed V and J ends, which lost 4 bases and 1 base, there was a span of 15 bases. In DNA, the CDR3 is TGTGCCAGCTCACGGAATAGCGGTTGGCGCACAGATACGCAGTATTTT. Encoded protein: CASSRNSGWRTDTQYF.

V and J are TRBV10-3 and TRBJ2-5, with 7 bases that match TRBD2. The CDR3 is 16 residues long. Germline CDR1 reads ENHRY; CDR2 reads SYGVKD. With 3 bases clipped from V and 8 bases from J, the junction kept 15 bases outside the gene matches. CDR3 sequence: CAISDDPTGGGETQYF. DNA of the CDR3: TGTGCCATCAGTGATGATCCAACGGGGGGTGGGGAAACCCAGTACTTC.

V and J are TRBV4-3 and TRBJ1-2; D is ambiguous. V was clipped by 0 bases and J by 4 bases, with 15 bases between them. Germline V CDR1 and CDR2: LGHNA, YSLEER. The CDR3 runs to 16 residues. This chain's CDR3 is CASSQDLAERPYGYTF. Here the CDR3 DNA reads TGCGCCAGCAGCCAAGATCTTGCTGAGCGTCCCTATGGCTACACCTTC.

The V call is TRBV4-3, the J call TRBJ1-4; D gene uncertain. CDR1 is LGHNA and CDR2 is YSLEER in the germline V gene. The CDR3 is 15 residues long. V lost 4 bases, J lost 6 bases, and 15 bases lay in between. CDR3 protein: CASSPSEADHEKLFF. The CDR3 DNA is TGCGCCAGCAGCCCATCCGAGGCAGACCATGAAAAACTGTTTTTT.

As regards this clone: The junction does not match germline at one end; this may be a read error. The chain joins TRBV7-6 to TRBJ2-5, with TRBD1 identical over 9 bases. Germline-derived CDR1 and CDR2 are SGHVS and FNYEAQ. The CDR3 is 13 residues long. The CDR3 protein is CEHGHRGRETQYF. The CDR3 bases are TGCGAGCATGGGCACAGGGGGCGGGAGACCCAGTACTTC.

This chain links TRBV11-2 with TRBJ1-2; a possible D gene is TRBD1 (6 bases). The V end was cut by 5 bases, the J end by 1 base, with 20 bases between. The V gene's germline CDR1 is SGHAT and CDR2 FQNNGV. CDR3 length equals 17 residues. CDR3 DNA: TGTGCCAGCAGCCCAGACTGGGGGCCTCCCCTTAACTATGGCTACACCTTC. It specifies CASSPDWGPPLNYGYTF.

The V and J genes are TRBV7-2 and TRBJ2-1; a weak D match, TRBD2 (6 bases). Per the germline V gene, CDR1 is SGHTA and CDR2 is FQGNSA. This CDR3 is built from 14 residues. With 8 bases removed from V and 1 base from J, the gap between germline ends came to 12 bases. The CDR3 DNA follows: TGTGCCAGCGGTTTGGGGAGGTCCTACAATGAGCAGTTCTTC. This encodes CASGLGRSYNEQFF.

The chain links TRBV6-5 to TRBJ2-5, with a weak D call TRBD1 (7 bases). The V end lost 6 bases, the J end lost 8 bases, and 19 bases lay between the germline ends. The CDR3 contains 14 residues. Germline V CDR1 and CDR2: MNHEY, SVGAGI. The CDR3 reads CASRLDNRGGTQYF. The CDR3 DNA follows: TGTGCCAGCAGACTCGATAACAGGGGAGGAACCCAGTACTTC.

The chain couples TRBV30 to TRBJ2-5, with TRBD1 matching 8 bases. Germline assignment: CDR1 GTSNPN and CDR2 SVGIG (reference sequence). V lost 0 bases, J lost 4 bases, and 1 base stayed unmatched. This CDR3 region has 13 residues. CDR3 sequence (DNA): TGTGCCTGGAGTGTACAGGGGGGAGAGACCCAGTACTTC. This encodes CAWSVQGGETQYF.

This chain uses TRBV7-6 with TRBJ1-1; unclear D gene. The CDR3 is 15 amino acids. V was clipped by 5 bases and J by 3 bases, with 16 bases between them. The germline CDR1 and CDR2 sequences are SGHVS and FNYEAQ. The DNA for the CDR3 is TGTGCCAGCAGCAAAAAAGCCGGTCAGGACACTGAAGCTTTCTTT. Translation gives CASSKKAGQDTEAFF.